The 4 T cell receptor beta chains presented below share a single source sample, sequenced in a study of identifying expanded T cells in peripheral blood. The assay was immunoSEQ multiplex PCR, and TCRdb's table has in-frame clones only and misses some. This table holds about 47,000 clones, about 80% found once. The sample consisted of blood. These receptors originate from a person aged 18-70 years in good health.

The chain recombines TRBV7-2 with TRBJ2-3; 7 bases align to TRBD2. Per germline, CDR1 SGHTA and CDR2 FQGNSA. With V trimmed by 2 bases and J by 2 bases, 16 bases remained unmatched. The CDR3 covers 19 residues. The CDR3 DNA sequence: TGTGCCAGCAGCTTAATTGTATTCGGAGGGAGGGGAATCACAGATACGCAGTATTTT. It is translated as CASSLIVFGGRGITDTQYF.

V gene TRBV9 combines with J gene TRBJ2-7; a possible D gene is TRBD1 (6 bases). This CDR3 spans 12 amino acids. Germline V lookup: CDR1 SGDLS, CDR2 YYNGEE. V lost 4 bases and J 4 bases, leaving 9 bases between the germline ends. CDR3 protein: CASSLDRYEQYV. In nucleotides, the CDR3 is TGTGCCAGCAGCCTCGACAGGTACGAGCAGTACGTC.

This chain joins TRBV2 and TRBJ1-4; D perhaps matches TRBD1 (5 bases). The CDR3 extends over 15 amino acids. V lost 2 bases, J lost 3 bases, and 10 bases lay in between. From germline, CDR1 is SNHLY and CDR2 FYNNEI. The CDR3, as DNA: TGTGCCAGCAGTGAATCGAGGGGTCCTAATGAAAAACTGTTTTTT. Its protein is CASSESRGPNEKLFF.

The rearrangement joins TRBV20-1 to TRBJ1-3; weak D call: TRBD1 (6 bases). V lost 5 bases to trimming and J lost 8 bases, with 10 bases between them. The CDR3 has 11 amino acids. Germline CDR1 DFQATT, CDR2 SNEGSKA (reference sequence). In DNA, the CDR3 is TGCAGTGCTTGGGACAAGCACACCATATATTTT. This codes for CSAWDKHTIYF.